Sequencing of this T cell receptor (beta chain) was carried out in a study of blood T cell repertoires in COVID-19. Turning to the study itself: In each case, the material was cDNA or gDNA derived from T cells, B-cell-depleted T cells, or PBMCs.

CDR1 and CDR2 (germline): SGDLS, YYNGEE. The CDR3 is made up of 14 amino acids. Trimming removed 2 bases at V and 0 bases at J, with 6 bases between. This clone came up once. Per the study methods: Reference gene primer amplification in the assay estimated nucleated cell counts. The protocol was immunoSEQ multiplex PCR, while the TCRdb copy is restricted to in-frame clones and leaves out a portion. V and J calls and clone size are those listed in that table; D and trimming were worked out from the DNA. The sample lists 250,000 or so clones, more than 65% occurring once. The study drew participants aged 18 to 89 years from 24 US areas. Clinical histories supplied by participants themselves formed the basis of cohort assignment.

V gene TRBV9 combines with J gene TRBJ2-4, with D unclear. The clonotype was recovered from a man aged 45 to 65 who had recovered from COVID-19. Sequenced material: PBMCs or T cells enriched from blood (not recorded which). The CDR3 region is CASSVSRAKNIQYF. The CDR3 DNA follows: TGTGCCAGCAGCGTTTCGCGAGCCAAAAACATTCAGTACTTC.